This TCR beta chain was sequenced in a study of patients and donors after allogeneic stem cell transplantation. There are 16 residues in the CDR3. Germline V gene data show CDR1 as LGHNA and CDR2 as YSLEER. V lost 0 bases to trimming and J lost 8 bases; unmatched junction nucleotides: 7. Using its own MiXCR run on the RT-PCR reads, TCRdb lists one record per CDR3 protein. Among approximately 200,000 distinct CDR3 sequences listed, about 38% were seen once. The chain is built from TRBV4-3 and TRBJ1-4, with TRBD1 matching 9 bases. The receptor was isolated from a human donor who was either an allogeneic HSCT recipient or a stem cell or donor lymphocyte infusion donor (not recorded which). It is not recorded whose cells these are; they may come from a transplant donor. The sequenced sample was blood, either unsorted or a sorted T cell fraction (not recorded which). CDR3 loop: CASSQEFGQGYEKLFF. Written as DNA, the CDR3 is TGCGCCAGCAGCCAAGAATTCGGACAGGGGTACGAAAAACTGTTTTTT.